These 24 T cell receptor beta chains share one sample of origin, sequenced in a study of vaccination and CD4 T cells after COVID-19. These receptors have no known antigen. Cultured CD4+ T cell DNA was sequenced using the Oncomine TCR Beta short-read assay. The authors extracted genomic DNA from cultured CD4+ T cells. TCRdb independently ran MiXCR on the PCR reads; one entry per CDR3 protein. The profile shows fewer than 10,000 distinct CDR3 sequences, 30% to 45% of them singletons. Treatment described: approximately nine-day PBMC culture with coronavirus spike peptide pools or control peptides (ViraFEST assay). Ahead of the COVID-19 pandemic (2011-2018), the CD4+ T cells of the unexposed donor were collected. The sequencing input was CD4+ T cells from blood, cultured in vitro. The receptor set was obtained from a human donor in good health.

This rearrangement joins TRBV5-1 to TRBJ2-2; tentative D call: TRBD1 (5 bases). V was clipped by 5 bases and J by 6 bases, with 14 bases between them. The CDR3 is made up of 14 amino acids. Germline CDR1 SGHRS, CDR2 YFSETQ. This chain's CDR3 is CASRPIPGPGELFF. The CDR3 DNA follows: TGCGCCAGCAGACCCATTCCAGGGCCCGGGGAGCTGTTTTTT.

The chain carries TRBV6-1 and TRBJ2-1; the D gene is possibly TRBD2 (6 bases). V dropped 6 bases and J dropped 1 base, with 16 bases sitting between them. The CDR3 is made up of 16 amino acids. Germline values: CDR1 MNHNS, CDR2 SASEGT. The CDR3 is CASSPGAGRSYNEQFF. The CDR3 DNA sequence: TGTGCCAGCAGCCCAGGTGCGGGACGGTCCTACAATGAGCAGTTCTTC.

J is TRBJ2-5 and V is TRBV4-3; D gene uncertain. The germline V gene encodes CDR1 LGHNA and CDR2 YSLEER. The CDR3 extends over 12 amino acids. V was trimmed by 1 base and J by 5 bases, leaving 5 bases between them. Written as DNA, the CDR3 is TGCGCCAGCAGCCAAGGGTCGGAGACCCAGTACTTC. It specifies CASSQGSETQYF.

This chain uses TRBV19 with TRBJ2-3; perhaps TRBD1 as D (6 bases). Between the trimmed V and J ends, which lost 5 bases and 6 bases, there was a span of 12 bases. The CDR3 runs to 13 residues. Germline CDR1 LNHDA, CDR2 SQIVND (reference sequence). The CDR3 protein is CASSPAGVDTQYF. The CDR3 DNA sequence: TGTGCCAGTAGTCCAGCAGGGGTGGATACGCAGTATTTT.

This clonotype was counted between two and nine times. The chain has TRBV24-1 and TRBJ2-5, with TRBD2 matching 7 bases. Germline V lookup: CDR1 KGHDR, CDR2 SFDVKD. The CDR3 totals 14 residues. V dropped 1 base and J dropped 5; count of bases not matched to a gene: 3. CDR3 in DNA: TGTGCCACCAGTGATTTTCTGGGGGGGGAGACCCAGTACTTC. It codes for CATSDFLGGETQYF.

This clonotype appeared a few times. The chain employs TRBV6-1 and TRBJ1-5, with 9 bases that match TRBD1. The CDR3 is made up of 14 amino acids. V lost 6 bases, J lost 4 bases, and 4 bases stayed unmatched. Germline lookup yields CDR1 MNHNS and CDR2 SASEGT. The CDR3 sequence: CASSKTGGNQPQHF. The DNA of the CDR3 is TGTGCCAGCAGCAAGACAGGGGGAAATCAGCCCCAGCATTTT.

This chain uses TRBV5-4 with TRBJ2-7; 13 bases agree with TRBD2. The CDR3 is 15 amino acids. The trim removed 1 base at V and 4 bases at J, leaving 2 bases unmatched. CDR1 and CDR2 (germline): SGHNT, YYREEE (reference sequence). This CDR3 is CASSLRTSGGYEQYF. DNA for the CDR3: TGTGCCAGCAGCTTGAGGACTAGCGGGGGTTACGAGCAGTACTTC.

CDR3 sequence: CASKMWKNNEQFF. CDR3 sequence (DNA): TGTGCCAGCAAAATGTGGAAAAACAATGAGCAGTTCTTC. The chain combines TRBV6-1 with TRBJ2-1; D ambiguous. The V and J ends lost 7 bases and 5 bases respectively, with 12 bases between them. The germline CDR1 and CDR2 sequences are MNHNS and SASEGT. The CDR3 is made up of 13 amino acids.

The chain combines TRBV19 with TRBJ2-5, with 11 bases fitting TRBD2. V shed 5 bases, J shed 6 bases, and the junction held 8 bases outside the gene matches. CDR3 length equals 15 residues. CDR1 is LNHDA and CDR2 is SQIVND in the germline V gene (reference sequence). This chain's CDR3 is CASSATSGTPKTQYF. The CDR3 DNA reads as TGTGCCAGTAGTGCGACTAGCGGGACCCCCAAGACCCAGTACTTC.

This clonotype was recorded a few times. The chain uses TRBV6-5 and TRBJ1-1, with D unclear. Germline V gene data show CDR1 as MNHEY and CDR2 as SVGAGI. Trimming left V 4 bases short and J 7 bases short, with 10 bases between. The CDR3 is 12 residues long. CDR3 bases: TGTGCCAGCAGTTTACGACAAATTGAAGCTTTCTTT. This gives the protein CASSLRQIEAFF.

The CDR3 coding sequence is TGTGCCACAGTAGGTGGGCAGAACACTGAAGCTTTCTTT. Translating gives CATVGGQNTEAFF. This sequence joins TRBV10-3 and TRBJ1-1, with D unclear. Germline values: CDR1 ENHRY, CDR2 SYGVKD. The CDR3 sequence is 13 residues long. Trimming cost V 10 bases and J 1 base, with 13 bases left between them.

CDR3 loop: CAIRGPAGAHTEAFF. The CDR3 DNA reads as TGTGCCATTAGGGGTCCGGCAGGGGCTCACACTGAAGCTTTCTTT. This sequence joins TRBV6-2 or TRBV6-3 and TRBJ1-1, with D perhaps matching TRBD1 (6 bases). Trimming removed 10 bases from V and 3 bases from J, with 21 bases in between. The CDR3 is 15 residues long. CDR1 and CDR2 (germline): MNHEY, SVGEGT.

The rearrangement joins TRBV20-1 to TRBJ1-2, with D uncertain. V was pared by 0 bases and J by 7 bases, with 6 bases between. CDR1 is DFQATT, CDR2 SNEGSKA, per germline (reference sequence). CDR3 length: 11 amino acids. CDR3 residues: CSARDVLGYTF. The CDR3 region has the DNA TGCAGTGCTAGAGATGTGCTTGGCTACACCTTC.

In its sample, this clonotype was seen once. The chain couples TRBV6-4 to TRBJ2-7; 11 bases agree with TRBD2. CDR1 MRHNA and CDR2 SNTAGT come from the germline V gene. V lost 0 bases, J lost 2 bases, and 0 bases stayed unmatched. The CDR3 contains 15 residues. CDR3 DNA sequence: TGTGCCAGCAGTGACTCTAGCGGGAGGGCCTACGAGCAGTACTTC. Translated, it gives CASSDSSGRAYEQYF.

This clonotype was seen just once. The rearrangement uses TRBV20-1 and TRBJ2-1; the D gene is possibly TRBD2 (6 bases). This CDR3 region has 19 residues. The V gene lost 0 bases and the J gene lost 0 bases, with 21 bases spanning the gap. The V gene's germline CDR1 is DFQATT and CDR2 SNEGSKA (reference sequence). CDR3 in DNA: TGCAGTGCTAGAGATCCCCCCCGGGAGCGTACTAGCTCCTACAATGAGCAGTTCTTC. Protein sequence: CSARDPPRERTSSYNEQFF.

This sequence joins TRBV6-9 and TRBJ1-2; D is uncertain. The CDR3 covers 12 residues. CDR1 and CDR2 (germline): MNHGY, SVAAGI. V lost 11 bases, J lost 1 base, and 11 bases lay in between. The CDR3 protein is CAGGNINYGYTF. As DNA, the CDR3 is TGTGCCGGAGGCAACATTAACTATGGCTACACCTTC.

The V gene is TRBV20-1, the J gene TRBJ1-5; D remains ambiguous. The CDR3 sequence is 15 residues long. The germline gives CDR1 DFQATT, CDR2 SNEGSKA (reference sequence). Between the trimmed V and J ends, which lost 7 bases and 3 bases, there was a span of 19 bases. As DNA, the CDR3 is TGCAGTGGGGTTGACGGCAGCCTTCACAATCAGCCCCAGCATTTT. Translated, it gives CSGVDGSLHNQPQHF.

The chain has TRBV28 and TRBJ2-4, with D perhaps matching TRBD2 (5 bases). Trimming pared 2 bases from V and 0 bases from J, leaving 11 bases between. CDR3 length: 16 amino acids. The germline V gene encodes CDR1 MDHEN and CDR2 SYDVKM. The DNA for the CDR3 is TGTGCCAGCAGTTTAGGCGGGCTTATAGCCAAAAACATTCAGTACTTC. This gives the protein CASSLGGLIAKNIQYF. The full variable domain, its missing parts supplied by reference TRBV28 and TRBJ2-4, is DVKVTQSSRYLVKRTGEKVFLECVQDMDHENMFWYRQDPGLGLRLIYFSYDVKMKEKGDIPEGYSVSREKKERFSLILESASTNQTSMYLCASSLGGLIAKNIQYFGAGTRLSVL.

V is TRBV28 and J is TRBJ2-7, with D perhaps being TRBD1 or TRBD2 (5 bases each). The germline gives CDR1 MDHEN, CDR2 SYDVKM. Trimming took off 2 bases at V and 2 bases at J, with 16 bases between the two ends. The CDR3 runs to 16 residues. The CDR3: CASSLVHGTETYEQYF. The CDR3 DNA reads TGTGCCAGCAGTTTAGTGCACGGGACCGAGACCTACGAGCAGTACTTC.

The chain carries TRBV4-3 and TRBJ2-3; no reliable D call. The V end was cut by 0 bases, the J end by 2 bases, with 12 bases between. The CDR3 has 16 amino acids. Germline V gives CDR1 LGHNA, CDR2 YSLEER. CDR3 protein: CASSQETGRTTDTQYF. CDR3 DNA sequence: TGCGCCAGCAGCCAAGAGACGGGTAGAACCACAGATACGCAGTATTTT.

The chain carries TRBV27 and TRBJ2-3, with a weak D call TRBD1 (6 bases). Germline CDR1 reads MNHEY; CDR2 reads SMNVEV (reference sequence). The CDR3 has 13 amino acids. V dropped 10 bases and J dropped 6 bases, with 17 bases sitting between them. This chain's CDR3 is CATLEERGDTQYF. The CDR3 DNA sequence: TGTGCCACCCTGGAGGAGAGGGGGGATACGCAGTATTTT.

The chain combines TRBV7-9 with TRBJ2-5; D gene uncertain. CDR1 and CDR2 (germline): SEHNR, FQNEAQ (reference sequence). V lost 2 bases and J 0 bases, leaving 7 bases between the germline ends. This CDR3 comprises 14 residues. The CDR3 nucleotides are TGTGCCAGCAGCTTATCACAGTACCAAGAGACCCAGTACTTC. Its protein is CASSLSQYQETQYF.

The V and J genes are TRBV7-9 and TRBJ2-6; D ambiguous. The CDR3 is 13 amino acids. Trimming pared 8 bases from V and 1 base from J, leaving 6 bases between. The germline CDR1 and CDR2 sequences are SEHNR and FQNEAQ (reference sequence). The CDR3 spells CASAASGANVLTF. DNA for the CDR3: TGTGCCAGCGCGGCTTCTGGGGCCAACGTCCTGACTTTC.

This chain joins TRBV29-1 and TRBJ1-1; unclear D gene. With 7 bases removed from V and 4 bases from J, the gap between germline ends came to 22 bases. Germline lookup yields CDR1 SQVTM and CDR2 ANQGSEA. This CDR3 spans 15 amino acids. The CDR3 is CSAHKGDPRRTEAFF. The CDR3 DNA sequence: TGCAGCGCCCACAAAGGCGACCCTAGGCGCACTGAAGCTTTCTTT. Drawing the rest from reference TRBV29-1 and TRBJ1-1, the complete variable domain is SAVISQKPSRDICQRGTSLTIQCQVDSQVTMMFWYRQQPGQSLTLIATANQGSEATYESGFVIDKFPISRPNLTFSTLTVSNMSPEDSSIYLCSAHKGDPRRTEAFFGQGTRLTVV.